The T cell receptor beta chain described here comes from a study of blood T cell repertoires in COVID-19 (dated by TCRdb to the early 2020s). For the wider study: Samples from collaborators originated in the United States, Italy and Spain and spanned both the acute and convalescent phases of COVID-19. The material from the prospective study consisted of cDNA or gDNA derived from T cells, B-cell-depleted T cells, or PBMCs. Subjects who had been exposed to COVID-19, were actively infected with it, or had recovered from it provided the deeply sampled blood TCRbeta repertoires that made up the dataset. The repertoires were released in a freely available public database intended as a resource for research on the immune response to SARS-CoV-2. The samples were drawn from two sources: the first 160 participants of the ongoing ImmuneRACE study, and some 1,300 subjects contributed by 6 global collaborators. Nearly every sample came with metadata listing a de-identified subject ID, COVID-19 status, age in years and sex. Where available, HLA class I and class II types were taken from metadata supplied by the sample provider and were not determined by assay-based typing. What the research found in general, with its limitations: The quantity of clinical and demographic metadata differed by source and by participant and was supplied without curation.

TCRbeta CDR3 regions were amplified from genomic DNA by means of the immunoSEQ Assay, a bias-controlled multiplex PCR. The authors' analysis ran thus. The number of nucleated cells in each sample was estimated from the amplification of reference gene primers within the assay. To quantify the absolute abundance of each unique TCRbeta CDR3 rearrangement, sequence reads were collapsed and filtered. For each sample, productive Simpson clonality was calculated as the square root of Simpson's diversity index over productive rearrangements. What TCRdb holds here is the immuneACCESS table cut down to in-frame rearrangements. Part of the clones is not present; checked against another copy, under half of the missing clones reflect an unresolved V gene, and the others are unexplained. The V and J calls and the clone size are those of that table, but D and trimming were determined from the DNA. Here the sample has 350,000 to 550,000 clones; roughly 90% occur a single time. The ten largest clones represent around 4.4% of the sample.

Collaborating institutions collected whole blood in K2EDTA tubes following their own protocols. For TCRbeta analysis, collaborator samples were shipped as frozen whole blood, as isolated PBMCs, or as DNA extracted from either sample type. From V the trimming removes 5 bases and from J it removes 3 bases, while the gene matches leave 10 bases of the junction unaccounted for. The CDR3 has 17 amino acids, counting the end cysteine and phenylalanine. The kept DNA is CDR3 alone, 51 bases in frame from the first base. CDR1 is given as LNHDA and CDR2 as SQIVND, both from the germline V gene (reference sequence). Of note for this clone: The specificity of this receptor is unknown. No qualities accompany the bases; no much larger clone lies one base away.

In this chain, TRBV19 is recombined with TRBJ1-5, with TRBD1 matching 10 junction bases. This TCR derives from a woman in her 30s with acute or convalescent COVID-19. Sequencing was done on a sample of peripheral blood. The DNA sequence is TGTGCCAGTAGTTTTCATCCCGACAGGGGGCTCAATCAGCCCCAGCATTTT. The resulting protein is CASSFHPDRGLNQPQHF. Supplemented by the reference TRBV19 and TRBJ1-5 proteins around the CDR3, the complete variable domain is DGGITQSPKYLFRKEGQNVTLSCEQNLNHDAMYWYRQDPGQGLRLIYYSQIVNDFQKGDIAEGYSVSREKKESFPLTVTSAQKNPTAFYLCASSFHPDRGLNQPQHFGDGTRLSIL.